The entry that follows covers one TCR beta chain sequence. The data belong to a study of T cell changes during pregnancy in multiple sclerosis. This table comes from immunoSEQ multiplex PCR, and its TCRdb copy is limited to in-frame clones, with some not included. Among over 90,000 clones listed, 75% to 95% were seen once. The CDR3 consists of 13 residues. The ends were cut back, 6 bases at V and 11 bases at J, with 19 bases in the middle. Germline CDR1 LNHDA, CDR2 SQIVND (reference sequence). This clonotype was sampled from a female donor with multiple sclerosis, enrolled in a pregnancy study. The V call is TRBV19, the J call TRBJ1-1; weak D call: TRBD1 (5 bases). This sample comprised peripheral blood, obtained before pregnancy. Written as DNA, the CDR3 is TGTGCCAGTAGCCCGACCGGGACTCCGAGTGCTTTCTTT. It specifies CASSPTGTPSAFF.